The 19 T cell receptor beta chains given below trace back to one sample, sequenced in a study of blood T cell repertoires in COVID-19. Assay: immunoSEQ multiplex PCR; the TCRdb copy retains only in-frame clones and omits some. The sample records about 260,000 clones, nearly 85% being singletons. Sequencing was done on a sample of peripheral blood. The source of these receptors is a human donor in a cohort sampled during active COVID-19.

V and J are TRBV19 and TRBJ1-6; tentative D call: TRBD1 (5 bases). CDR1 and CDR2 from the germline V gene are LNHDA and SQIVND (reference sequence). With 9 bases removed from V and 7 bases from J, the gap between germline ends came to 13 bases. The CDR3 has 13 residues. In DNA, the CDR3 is TGTGCCAGCGCGGGACGGGGAAATTCACCCCTCCACTTT. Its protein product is CASAGRGNSPLHF.

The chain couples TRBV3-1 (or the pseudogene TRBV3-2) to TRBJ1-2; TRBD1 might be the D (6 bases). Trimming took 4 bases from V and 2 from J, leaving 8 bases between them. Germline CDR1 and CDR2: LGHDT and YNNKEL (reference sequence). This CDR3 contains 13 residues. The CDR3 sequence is CASSRQENYGYTF. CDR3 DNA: TGTGCCAGCAGCCGACAGGAGAACTATGGCTACACCTTC.

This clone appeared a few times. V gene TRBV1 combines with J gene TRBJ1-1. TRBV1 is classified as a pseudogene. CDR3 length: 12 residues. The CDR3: CSRGGMNTEAFF. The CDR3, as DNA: TGCTCCCGGGGGGGCATGAACACTGAAGCTTTCTTT.

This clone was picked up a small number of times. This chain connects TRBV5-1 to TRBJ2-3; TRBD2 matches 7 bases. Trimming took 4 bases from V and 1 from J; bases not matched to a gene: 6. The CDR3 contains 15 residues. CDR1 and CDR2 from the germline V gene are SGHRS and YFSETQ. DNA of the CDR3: TGCGCCAGCAGCAAGGCGGGAGTGGGCACAGATACGCAGTATTTT. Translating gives CASSKAGVGTDTQYF.

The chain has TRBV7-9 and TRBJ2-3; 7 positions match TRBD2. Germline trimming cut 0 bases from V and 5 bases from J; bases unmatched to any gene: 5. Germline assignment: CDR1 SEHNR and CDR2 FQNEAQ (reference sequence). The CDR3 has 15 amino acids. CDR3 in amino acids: CASSLAGGPGDTQYF. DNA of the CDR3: TGTGCCAGCAGCTTAGCGGGAGGGCCAGGAGATACGCAGTATTTT.

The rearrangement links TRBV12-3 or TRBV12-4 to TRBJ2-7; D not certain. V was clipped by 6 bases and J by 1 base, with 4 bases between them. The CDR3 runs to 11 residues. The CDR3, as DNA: TGTGCCAGCAGCCAATCCTACGAGCAGTACTTC. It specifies CASSQSYEQYF.

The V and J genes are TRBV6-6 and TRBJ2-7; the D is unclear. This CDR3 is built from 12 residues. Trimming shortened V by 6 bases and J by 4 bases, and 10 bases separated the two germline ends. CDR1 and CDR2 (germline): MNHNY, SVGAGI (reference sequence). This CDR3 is CASSLPGYEQYF. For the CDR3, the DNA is TGTGCCAGCAGCCTCCCGGGTTACGAGCAGTACTTC.

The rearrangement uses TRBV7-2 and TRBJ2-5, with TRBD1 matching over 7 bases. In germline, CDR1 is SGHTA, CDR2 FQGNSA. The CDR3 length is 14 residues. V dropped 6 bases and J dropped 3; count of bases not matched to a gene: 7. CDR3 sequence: CASRFQQGKETQYF. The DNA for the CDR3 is TGTGCCAGCAGATTCCAACAGGGGAAAGAGACCCAGTACTTC.

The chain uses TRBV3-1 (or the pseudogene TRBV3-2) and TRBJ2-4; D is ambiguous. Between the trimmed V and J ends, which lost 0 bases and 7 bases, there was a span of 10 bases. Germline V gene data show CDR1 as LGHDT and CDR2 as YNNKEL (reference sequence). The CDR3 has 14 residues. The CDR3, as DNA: TGTGCCAGCAGCCAAGATCAGGTCACCAACATTCAGTACTTC. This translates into CASSQDQVTNIQYF.

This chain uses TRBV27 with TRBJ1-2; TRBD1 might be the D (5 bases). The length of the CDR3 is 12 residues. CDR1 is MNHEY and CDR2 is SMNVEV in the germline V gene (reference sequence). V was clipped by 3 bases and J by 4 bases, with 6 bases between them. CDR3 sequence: CASSFQGYGYTF. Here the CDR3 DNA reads TGTGCCAGCAGTTTCCAGGGCTATGGCTACACCTTC.

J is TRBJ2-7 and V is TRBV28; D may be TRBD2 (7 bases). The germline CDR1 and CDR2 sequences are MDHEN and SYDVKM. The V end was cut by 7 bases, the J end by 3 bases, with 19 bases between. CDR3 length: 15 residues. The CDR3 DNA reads TGTGCCAGCATGGGGGGGCCTAGCAGGGGCTACGAGCAGTACTTC. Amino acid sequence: CASMGGPSRGYEQYF.

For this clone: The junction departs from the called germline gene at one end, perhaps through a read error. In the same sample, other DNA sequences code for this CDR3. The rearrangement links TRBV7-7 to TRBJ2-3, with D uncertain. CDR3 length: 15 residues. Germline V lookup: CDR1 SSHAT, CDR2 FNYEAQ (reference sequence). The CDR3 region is CASSLASGSTDTQYF. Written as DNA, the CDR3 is TGTGCTAGCAGCTTAGCATCCGGGAGCACAGATACGCAGTATTTT.

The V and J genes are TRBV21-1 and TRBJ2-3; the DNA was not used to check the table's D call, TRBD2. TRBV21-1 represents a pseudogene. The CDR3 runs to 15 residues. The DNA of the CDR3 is TGTGCCAGCAATATTGCGGAAGTGCTCACAGATACGCAGTATTTT. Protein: CASNIAEVLTDTQYF.

Written as DNA, the CDR3 is TGTGCCAGCAGCCCCAACAGGGGGCACGTGAACACTGAAGCTTTCTTT. Amino acid sequence: CASSPNRGHVNTEAFF. This chain links TRBV5-4 with TRBJ1-1; 9 bases are shared with TRBD1. The CDR3 length is 16 residues. Per the germline V gene, CDR1 is SGHNT and CDR2 is YYREEE (reference sequence). Losses at the gene ends were 4 bases for V and 0 bases for J; bases not matched to a gene: 7.

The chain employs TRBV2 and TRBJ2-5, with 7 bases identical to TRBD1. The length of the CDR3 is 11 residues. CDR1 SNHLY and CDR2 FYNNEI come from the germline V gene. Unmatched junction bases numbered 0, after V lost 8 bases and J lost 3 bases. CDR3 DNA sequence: TGTGCCAGCGACAGGGAAGAGACCCAGTACTTC. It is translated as CASDREETQYF.

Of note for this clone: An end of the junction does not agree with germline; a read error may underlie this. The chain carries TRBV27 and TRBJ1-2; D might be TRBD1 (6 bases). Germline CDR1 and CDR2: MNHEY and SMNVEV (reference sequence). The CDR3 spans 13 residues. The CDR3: CASSSQGNSGYTF. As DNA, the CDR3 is TGTGCCAGCAGTTCCCAGGGGAACTCTGGCTACACCTTC.

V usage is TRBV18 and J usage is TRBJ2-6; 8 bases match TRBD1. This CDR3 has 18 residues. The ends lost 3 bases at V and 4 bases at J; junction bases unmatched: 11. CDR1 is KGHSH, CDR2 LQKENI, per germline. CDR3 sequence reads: CASSPLRDRSSGANVLTF. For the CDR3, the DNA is TGTGCCAGCTCACCCCTCCGGGACAGGTCCTCGGGGGCCAACGTCCTGACTTTC.

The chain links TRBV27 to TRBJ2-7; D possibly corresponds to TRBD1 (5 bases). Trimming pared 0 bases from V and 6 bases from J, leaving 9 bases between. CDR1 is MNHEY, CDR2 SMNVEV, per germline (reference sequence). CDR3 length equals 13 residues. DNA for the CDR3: TGTGCCAGCAGTTTATCAGGGGTCGGCGAGCAGTACTTC. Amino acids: CASSLSGVGEQYF.

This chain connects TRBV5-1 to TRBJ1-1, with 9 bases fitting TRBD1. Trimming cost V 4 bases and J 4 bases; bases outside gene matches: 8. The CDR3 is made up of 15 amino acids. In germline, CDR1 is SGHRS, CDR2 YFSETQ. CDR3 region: CASSAAGTGLTEAFF. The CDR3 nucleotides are TGCGCCAGCAGCGCCGCCGGGACAGGGCTCACTGAAGCTTTCTTT.